This T cell receptor (beta chain) was captured by sequencing in a study of shared clonotypes between healthy human individuals. CDR1 MNHEY and CDR2 SMNVEV come from the germline V gene (reference sequence). V lost 5 bases to trimming and J lost 9 bases, with 11 bases between them. There are 12 residues in the CDR3. Splitting of CD4+ cells produced CD45RA+ naive and CD45RA-negative memory subsets. In this sample, this clone turned up many times. Different DNA sequences within this sample yield the same CDR3. Some clones are missing from TCRdb's copy, which holds only in-frame ones; the method was immunoSEQ multiplex PCR. The sample has around 1,100,000 clones, approximately 77% seen once.

The receptor comes from a man younger than 35 in good health. Some clones in this sample may be carry-over from other donors' samples. Material: memory CD4+ T cells from PBMCs. Sample subset: CD45RA-negative fraction. The rearrangement links TRBV27 to TRBJ2-1, with D hard to call. The CDR3 sequence: CASSIGLGEQFF. CDR3 nucleotide sequence: TGTGCCAGCAGTATCGGTCTGGGTGAGCAGTTCTTC.